Following are 9 T cell receptor beta chains from one sample sequenced in a study of T cell repertoires in cytomegalovirus infection. TCRdb reanalysed the reads using MiXCR and keeps one entry per CDR3 protein. There are around 300,000 distinct CDR3 sequences in the sample; 9.5% occur only once, and about 4.5% lies in the top ten. Sequencing used PBMCs. The receptors stem from a human donor in good health (CMV status not recorded). Some clones in this sample may be carry-over from other donors' samples.

This clonotype has a count of ten or more. The V gene is TRBV6-1, the J gene TRBJ2-5; maybe TRBD1 (7 bases). The CDR3 covers 16 residues. Germline CDR1 reads MNHNS; CDR2 reads SASEGT. V lost 5 bases, J lost 5 bases, and 21 bases lay in between. The CDR3 sequence is CASSRLGGQQSETQYF. CDR3 DNA sequence: TGTGCCAGCAGTCGTTTGGGGGGACAGCAGTCGGAGACCCAGTACTTC.

The chain is built from TRBV19 and TRBJ2-1; 10 bases match TRBD2. The CDR3 is 18 amino acids. After removal of 0 bases from V and 8 bases from J, the junction contained 13 bases not matched to a gene. Germline values: CDR1 LNHDA, CDR2 SQIVND (reference sequence). The CDR3 DNA reads TGTGCCAGTAGTATAGAGGGATCCGCTAGCGGGAGTCTCCATGAGCAGTTCTTC. Translation: CASSIEGSASGSLHEQFF.

This clonotype was observed a handful of times. The chain is built from TRBV6-2 or TRBV6-3 and TRBJ2-5; TRBD1 agrees at 9 bases. Germline-derived CDR1 and CDR2 are MNHEY and SVGEGT. J gave up 5 bases and V 6 bases, and 10 bases lay outside the gene matches. The CDR3 contains 15 residues. In DNA form, the CDR3 reads TGTGCCAGCAGCGGGACAGGGATTTTCCAGGAGACCCAGTACTTC. Protein product: CASSGTGIFQETQYF.

The rearrangement joins TRBV12-3 or TRBV12-4 to TRBJ2-1, with 12 nucleotides matching TRBD2. Losses at the gene ends were 4 bases for V and 3 bases for J; bases not matched to a gene: 7. This CDR3 comprises 17 residues. The CDR3 DNA is TGTGCCAGCAGTTCCCCAAGACTAGCGGGGGTCTACAATGAGCAGTTCTTC. It translates to CASSSPRLAGVYNEQFF.

This clonotype was found many times. The chain is built from TRBV12-3 or TRBV12-4 and TRBJ2-6; D not certain. The CDR3 length is 13 residues. V lost 4 bases and J lost 4, with 5 bases in between. The CDR3 DNA sequence: TGTGCCAGCAGTTCCACAGGGGCCAACGTCCTGACTTTC. As protein: CASSSTGANVLTF.

This clonotype has only a few counts. The chain employs TRBV7-6 and TRBJ2-3, with D possibly TRBD1 on 6 matching bases. CDR1 and CDR2 from the germline V gene are SGHVS and FNYEAQ. V gave up 4 bases and J gave up 1 base, with 12 bases separating them. The CDR3 consists of 15 residues. Written as DNA, the CDR3 is TGTGCCAGCAGCTCTCGACAGGCGGGCACAGATACGCAGTATTTT. Protein product: CASSSRQAGTDTQYF.

This clonotype was counted ten times or more. This chain connects TRBV7-9 to TRBJ2-7; D call uncertain. The CDR3 is made up of 14 amino acids. V was clipped by 5 bases and J by 6 bases, with 17 bases between them. The germline V gene has CDR1 SEHNR and CDR2 FQNEAQ (reference sequence). The CDR3 DNA follows: TGTGCCAGCAGCAACCGGGCCAAGGGTCTCGAGCAGTACTTC. Its translation is CASSNRAKGLEQYF.

This clonotype came up many times. This chain connects TRBV7-9 to TRBJ1-4, with D unclear. The V end lost 5 bases, the J end lost 4 bases, and 14 bases lay between the germline ends. The CDR3 totals 15 residues. Germline V lookup: CDR1 SEHNR, CDR2 FQNEAQ (reference sequence). The CDR3 sequence: CASSPHSLLNEKLFF. The CDR3 bases are TGTGCCAGCAGCCCCCACTCCCTACTTAATGAAAAACTGTTTTTT.

This clonotype was observed a handful of times. The rearrangement links TRBV5-1 to TRBJ2-1, with 11 bases identical to TRBD2. CDR1 SGHRS and CDR2 YFSETQ come from the germline V gene. The CDR3 spans 15 residues. Unmatched junction bases numbered 13, after V lost 7 bases and J lost 10 bases. CDR3 nucleotides: TGCGCCAGCCGCATAGTTACTAGCGGGGGTGACGAGCAGTTCTTC. The encoded protein is CASRIVTSGGDEQFF.